This T cell receptor (beta chain) appears in the sequencing data of a study of neurological immune-mediated disorders. This clonotype was picked up many times. Its antigen is still unknown. J was trimmed by 1 base and V by 0 bases; bases with no gene match: 5. Germline CDR1 reads LGHNA; CDR2 reads YNFKEQ. The CDR3 has 16 amino acids. The cDNA was synthesized by 5'RACE incorporating 10-nucleotide random UMIs. TCRdb ran MiXCR on the 5' RACE reads and lists one entry per CDR3 protein. The sample includes more than 45,000 distinct CDR3 sequences, approximately 3.5% of them seen just once. Overall study results and limits: The study phylogenetically grouped the repertoires of 18 of 34 multiple sclerosis patients into one related-CDR3 cluster, a possible signature.

The clonotype was recovered from a woman in her 30s with multiple sclerosis. The sequenced material came from PBMCs. The rearrangement links TRBV4-2 to TRBJ2-7; 8 bases align to TRBD2. The CDR3 DNA is TGTGCCAGCAGCCAAGACCCCGGGGGGGTGTCCTACGAGCAGTACTTC. Its protein product is CASSQDPGGVSYEQYF.